This T cell receptor (beta chain) is from a study of blood T cell repertoires in COVID-19. Study information: The United States, Italy and Spain supplied acute and convalescent COVID-19 samples. The analysed material was cDNA or gDNA that came from T cells, B-cell-depleted T cells, or PBMCs.

As handled by the study authors: Estimation of nucleated cell counts relied on the amplification of reference gene primers. Only in-frame clones appear in the TCRdb table, and some are missing; sequencing was by immunoSEQ multiplex PCR. D and trimming were read from the DNA, whereas the V and J calls and clone size are those reported in that table. The table lists approximately 100,000 clones, 65% to 90% of them singletons. CDR1 is LNHNV, CDR2 YYDKDF, per germline (reference sequence). The CDR3 runs 16 residues. Trimming took off 1 base at V and 3 bases at J, with 13 bases between the two ends. The specimen sequenced was peripheral blood. The source of this sequence is a man aged 55-75 years with acute or convalescent COVID-19. V is TRBV15 and J is TRBJ2-1, with D possibly being TRBD2 (5 bases). CDR3 sequence: CATSRVGLPHYNEQFF. In DNA, the CDR3 is TGTGCCACCAGCAGAGTCGGACTGCCACACTACAATGAGCAGTTCTTC.